Below, 11 T cell receptor beta chains from the same sample are listed, as sequenced in a study of beta chain features in type 1 diabetes. Findings and caveats of the study: Type 1 diabetes patients had moderately but significantly shorter TCRB CDR3s in all four CD4+ subsets.

The antigens for these receptors are not known. The authors reverse transcribed all of the isolated RNA, so sequencing captured expressed TCRB transcripts. Generated by immunoSEQ multiplex PCR, the TCRdb table keeps only in-frame clones and is missing some. This table has some 350,000 clones, 9.6% appearing once. Input material: central memory CD4+ T cells from blood. These receptors were taken from a man aged 25 to 45 with type 1 diabetes.

The chain recombines TRBV5-1 with TRBJ2-3; the D is unclear. Trimming stripped 0 bases from V and 4 bases from J, with 12 bases between. Germline V CDR1 and CDR2: SGHRS, YFSETQ. There are 15 residues in the CDR3. CDR3 sequence (DNA): TGCGCCAGCAGCTTGGCCTCGATTGACTCAGATACGCAGTATTTT. It yields the protein CASSLASIDSDTQYF.

This rearrangement joins TRBV27 to TRBJ2-5; D might be TRBD2 (6 bases). V lost 3 bases, J lost 2 bases, and 13 bases lay in between. Germline CDR1 is MNHEY and CDR2 is SMNVEV (reference sequence). This CDR3 spans 15 amino acids. The CDR3, as DNA: TGTGCCAGCAGTTTTTCATGGGGGGTTCAAGAGACCCAGTACTTC. It yields the protein CASSFSWGVQETQYF.

This clone was seen many times. The rearrangement joins TRBV5-8 to TRBJ2-5, with 9 bases that match TRBD1. The CDR3 runs to 16 residues. Trimming removed 4 bases from V and 0 bases from J; junction bases left unmatched: 7. Germline V gene lookup returns CDR1 SGHTS and CDR2 YDEGEE. The CDR3 is CASSPGNRGHQETQYF. The DNA of the CDR3 is TGTGCCAGCAGCCCCGGGAACAGGGGGCACCAAGAGACCCAGTACTTC.

This clone has a handful of counts. The genes are TRBV7-2 and TRBJ2-7; D not certain. V dropped 5 bases and J dropped 4 bases, with 18 bases sitting between them. The CDR3 sequence is 15 residues long. The germline V gene encodes CDR1 SGHTA and CDR2 FQGNSA. The CDR3 here is CASSETYPGFYEQYF. CDR3 sequence (DNA): TGTGCCAGCAGCGAAACGTACCCAGGATTTTACGAGCAGTACTTC.

The chain has TRBV10-3 and TRBJ1-2; TRBD1 agrees at 7 bases. The V segment lost 5 bases and the J segment 2 bases; nucleotides outside the gene matches: 5. CDR1 is ENHRY and CDR2 is SYGVKD in the germline V gene. The CDR3 contains 14 residues. The CDR3 loop is CAISWDSYNYGYTF. CDR3 bases: TGTGCCATCAGTTGGGACAGCTACAACTATGGCTACACCTTC.

A few counts support this clone. The chain recombines TRBV5-6 with TRBJ2-3; 9 nucleotides line up with TRBD2. The V segment lost 2 bases and the J segment 2 bases; nucleotides outside the gene matches: 9. The CDR3 consists of 17 residues. Germline CDR1 and CDR2: SGHDT and YYEEEE. The CDR3 sequence is CASSFRFAGGPTDTQYF. Here the CDR3 DNA reads TGTGCCAGCAGCTTTAGGTTTGCGGGAGGGCCCACAGATACGCAGTATTTT.

This clone was picked up a small number of times. A far larger clone differs by one base, so this is likely a read error. The J gene is TRBJ2-7, the V gene TRBV5-4; D ambiguous. The CDR3 consists of 11 residues. The germline gives CDR1 SGHNT, CDR2 YYREEE (reference sequence). Deletions cut 5 bases from V and 4 bases from J, with 7 bases between. The CDR3 region has the DNA TGTGCCAGCAGATCGGAATACGAGCAGTACTTC. This codes for CASRSEYEQYF.

The J gene is TRBJ2-1, the V gene TRBV5-1; 16 nucleotides align to TRBD2. The J segment lost 4 bases and the V segment lost 4 bases, leaving 11 bases of the junction unmatched. CDR1 SGHRS and CDR2 YFSETQ come from the germline V gene. The length of the CDR3 is 19 residues. The DNA for the CDR3 is TGCGCCAGCAGCGCCGGGACTAGCGGGAGGGCCTTCGATTACAATGAGCAGTTCTTC. As protein: CASSAGTSGRAFDYNEQFF.

This chain links TRBV2 with TRBJ2-1; D could derive from TRBD1 or TRBD2 (5 bases each). Germline-derived CDR1 and CDR2 are SNHLY and FYNNEI. Trimming removed 2 bases at V and 6 bases at J, with 11 bases between. The CDR3 loop spans 14 amino acids. The CDR3 region is CASSERQGTNEQFF. The CDR3, as DNA: TGTGCCAGCAGTGAAAGGCAAGGGACCAATGAGCAGTTCTTC.

This clone was seen a handful of times. Other DNA sequences of this sample code for an identical CDR3. The chain is built from TRBV7-2 and TRBJ2-7; maybe TRBD2 (5 bases). Germline CDR1 SGHTA, CDR2 FQGNSA. The CDR3 has 11 amino acids. With 5 bases removed from V and 6 bases from J, the gap between germline ends came to 8 bases. DNA for the CDR3: TGTGCCAGCAGCCAACGGGGCGAGCAGTACTTC. The encoded protein is CASSQRGEQYF.

This clone was observed at least ten times. CDR3 DNA: TGCGCCAGCAGCTTGGCCGGCGGAAACTATGGCTACACCTTC. Amino acids: CASSLAGGNYGYTF. The chain uses TRBV5-1 and TRBJ1-2; D ambiguous. Trimming stripped 0 bases from V and 2 bases from J, with 8 bases between. The CDR3 covers 14 residues. Germline CDR1 and CDR2: SGHRS and YFSETQ.